Below, 29 T cell receptor beta chains from the same sample are listed, as sequenced in a study of T-cell memory formation after mild COVID-19. From the 5' RACE reads, TCRdb called clonotypes with MiXCR, one entry per CDR3 protein. The sample comprises 400,000 or so distinct CDR3 sequences, over 15% of which are singletons, and 8.4% rests with the top ten. Sequenced material: PBMCs or a T cell subset sorted from them (not recorded which). The receptors originated from an adult woman who had mild COVID-19 (a few samples of this study predate the infection). Cell type and time point are not known.

The rearrangement uses TRBV30 and TRBJ1-5; D gene ambiguous. The CDR3 sequence is 11 residues long. Germline assignment: CDR1 GTSNPN and CDR2 SVGIG (reference sequence). V was trimmed by 0 bases and J by 7 bases, leaving 4 bases between them. CDR3 coding DNA: TGTGCCTGGAGTGTAGGACAGCCCCAGCATTTT. It codes for CAWSVGQPQHF.

V is TRBV27 and J is TRBJ2-1; D unclear. The CDR3 has 16 residues. Germline CDR1 is MNHEY and CDR2 is SMNVEV (reference sequence). V dropped 1 base and J dropped 4 bases, with 14 bases sitting between them. CDR3 sequence reads: CASSLFAQASYNEQFF. The CDR3 nucleotides are TGTGCCAGCAGTTTATTCGCCCAAGCATCTTACAATGAGCAGTTCTTC.

This clonotype was found a few times. The V call is TRBV2, the J call TRBJ2-1, with 9 positions matching TRBD2. Per the germline V gene, CDR1 is SNHLY and CDR2 is FYNNEI. The CDR3 contains 16 residues. Trimming took 6 bases from V and 3 from J; bases not matched to a gene: 9. In DNA form, the CDR3 reads TGTGCCAGCAGCCAAGTCGGTAGCGGGGGCTACAATGAGCAGTTCTTC. It codes for CASSQVGSGGYNEQFF.

The gene calls are TRBV5-1 and TRBJ2-1; D not resolved. Looked up from germline, CDR1 is SGHRS and CDR2 is YFSETQ. There are 13 residues in the CDR3. Between the trimmed V and J ends, which lost 7 bases and 3 bases, there was a span of 11 bases. CDR3 sequence reads: CASSPAVYNEQFF. CDR3 bases: TGCGCCAGCTCTCCTGCTGTCTACAATGAGCAGTTCTTC.

This clonotype has just a few counts. The V gene is TRBV20-1, the J gene TRBJ2-7; D is perhaps TRBD1 (6 bases). CDR1 and CDR2 from the germline V gene are DFQATT and SNEGSKA (reference sequence). The CDR3 is 14 amino acids. Trimming removed 5 bases at V and 3 bases at J, with 17 bases between. CDR3 in amino acids: CSAPRWDTSYEQYF. In DNA, the CDR3 is TGCAGTGCTCCGAGGTGGGACACCAGCTACGAGCAGTACTTC.

This clonotype has a handful of counts. The rearrangement uses TRBV18 and TRBJ1-2; tentatively, D is TRBD1 (5 bases). Trimming took 3 bases from V and 8 from J, leaving 13 bases between them. Per the germline V gene, CDR1 is KGHSH and CDR2 is LQKENI. The CDR3 is made up of 13 amino acids. The CDR3 sequence: CASSPPGATGYTF. In nucleotides, the CDR3 is TGTGCCAGCTCACCTCCTGGGGCAACAGGCTACACCTTC.

V and J are TRBV30 and TRBJ2-5; no clear D gene. The ends were cut back, 0 bases at V and 2 bases at J, with 4 bases in the middle. The CDR3 is 12 amino acids. Germline assignment: CDR1 GTSNPN and CDR2 SVGIG (reference sequence). The CDR3, as DNA: TGTGCCTGGAGTGTAGGACAAGAGACCCAGTACTTC. Its translation: CAWSVGQETQYF.

This clonotype showed up many times. The V gene is TRBV9, the J gene TRBJ2-3, with TRBD1 matching 7 bases. This CDR3 spans 15 amino acids. J was trimmed by 5 bases and V by 0 bases; bases with no gene match: 6. Germline values: CDR1 SGDLS, CDR2 YYNGEE. The CDR3 region has the DNA TGTGCCAGCAGCGTAGGGACAGGCGTTCAAGATACGCAGTATTTT. Translating gives CASSVGTGVQDTQYF.

This clonotype was picked up a small number of times. This chain uses TRBV12-3 or TRBV12-4 with TRBJ1-4; D ambiguous. This CDR3 is built from 14 residues. The V end lost 7 bases, the J end lost 7 bases, and 16 bases lay between the germline ends. The CDR3 nucleotides read TGTGCCAGCACCGATGGGGTGATCGGTGAAAAACTGTTTTTT. Translated: CASTDGVIGEKLFF.

This clonotype turned up a few times. This chain connects TRBV7-6 to TRBJ2-5; 10 bases are shared with TRBD2. V dropped 3 bases and J dropped 4; count of bases not matched to a gene: 8. Germline CDR1 and CDR2: SGHVS and FNYEAQ. This CDR3 has 16 amino acids. The CDR3 spells CASSLASGSILETQYF. CDR3 DNA: TGTGCCAGCAGCTTGGCTAGCGGGAGTATTTTAGAGACCCAGTACTTC.

The V call is TRBV9, the J call TRBJ1-1; TRBD1 aligns across 7 bases. The J segment lost 3 bases and the V segment lost 7 bases, leaving 15 bases of the junction unmatched. The CDR3 spans 16 residues. Germline V CDR1 and CDR2: SGDLS, YYNGEE. CDR3 in amino acids: CASGNLGTAFDTEAFF. The CDR3 nucleotides read TGTGCCAGCGGTAACCTCGGGACAGCTTTCGACACTGAAGCTTTCTTT.

This clonotype was seen a few times. This chain uses TRBV7-3 with TRBJ2-3; D not certain. The CDR3 totals 12 residues. Germline lookup yields CDR1 SGHTA and CDR2 FQGTGA. V was pared by 5 bases and J by 2 bases, with 5 bases between. The CDR3 DNA is TGTGCCAGCAGCATCCTCACAGATACGCAGTATTTT. Translation: CASSILTDTQYF.

The J gene is TRBJ2-7, the V gene TRBV7-2, with D possibly being TRBD2 (5 bases). Trimming removed 5 bases from V and 7 bases from J, with 9 bases in between. CDR3 length: 11 amino acids. CDR1 SGHTA and CDR2 FQGNSA come from the germline V gene. CDR3 bases: TGTGCCAGCAGCCCGGGGTGGGAGCAGTACTTC. It translates to CASSPGWEQYF.

This clonotype was observed a handful of times. The gene calls are TRBV6-2 or TRBV6-3 and TRBJ2-7; possibly TRBD1 for D (5 bases). The ends were cut back, 6 bases at V and 0 bases at J, with 12 bases in the middle. Germline CDR1 reads MNHEY; CDR2 reads SVGEGT. This CDR3 has 14 amino acids. In nucleotides, the CDR3 is TGTGCCAGCAGATTAACAGGTAGCTCCTACGAGCAGTACTTC. It translates to CASRLTGSSYEQYF.

This clonotype was seen a handful of times. The gene calls are TRBV12-3 or TRBV12-4 and TRBJ2-7, with 9 bases that match TRBD1. This CDR3 has 17 amino acids. Trimming at V came to 6 bases and at J to 3 bases, leaving 15 bases not matched to a gene. This CDR3 reads CASRFSGQGSGGYEQYF. The CDR3 DNA reads TGTGCCAGCAGGTTCTCGGGACAGGGTTCAGGGGGCTACGAGCAGTACTTC.

CDR3 sequence reads: CASSRTTGSDEQFF. The DNA for the CDR3 is TGCGCCAGCAGCCGAACCACAGGGTCCGATGAGCAGTTCTTC. This chain connects TRBV4-3 to TRBJ2-1; TRBD1 is a possible D gene (6 bases). With 4 bases removed from V and 8 bases from J, the gap between germline ends came to 15 bases. This CDR3 is built from 14 residues. Germline values: CDR1 LGHNA, CDR2 YSLEER.

This clonotype was counted ten times or more. The rearrangement uses TRBV12-3 or TRBV12-4 and TRBJ2-4; TRBD1 matches 10 bases. With V trimmed by 3 bases and J by 9 bases, 5 bases remained unmatched. CDR3 length equals 14 residues. CDR3 in DNA: TGTGCCAGCAGTTTTCGACAGGGGGCTAGCATTCAGTACTTC. Its translation: CASSFRQGASIQYF.

The DNA for the CDR3 is TGTGCCAGCGCCGGGACTACCGCTTACAATGAGCAGTTCTTC. This sequence encodes CASAGTTAYNEQFF. V usage is TRBV6-5 and J usage is TRBJ2-1; 7 nucleotides align to TRBD2. The CDR3 totals 14 residues. CDR1 is MNHEY, CDR2 SVGAGI, per germline. V dropped 8 bases and J dropped 4; count of bases not matched to a gene: 8.

Only a few counts were recorded for this clonotype. This chain uses TRBV3-1 with TRBJ2-7, with 7 positions matching TRBD1. This CDR3 contains 13 residues. Trimming cost V 2 bases and J 6 bases; bases outside gene matches: 4. CDR1 LGHDT and CDR2 YNNKEL come from the germline V gene (reference sequence). The CDR3 region has the DNA TGTGCCAGCAGCCAACCGACAGGGCCCGAGCAGTACTTC. Residues: CASSQPTGPEQYF.

There are a few counts of this clonotype. J is TRBJ2-2 and V is TRBV7-8; possibly TRBD1 for D (5 bases). This CDR3 has 16 residues. Germline CDR1 reads SGHVS; CDR2 reads FQNEAQ. The V and J ends lost 1 base and 0 bases respectively, with 9 bases between them. CDR3 bases: TGTGCCAGCAGCTTAGTCGTGACAGCGAACACCGGGGAGCTGTTTTTT. Its protein is CASSLVVTANTGELFF.

The CDR3 region has the DNA TGTGCCACCAGTGCCAAGGGGGAGGGAGCTGAAGCTTTCTTT. Translation gives CATSAKGEGAEAFF. The gene calls are TRBV24-1 and TRBJ1-1; D may be TRBD1 (6 bases). This CDR3 is 14 amino acids long. Deletions cut 5 bases from V and 6 bases from J, with 15 bases between. Germline CDR1 KGHDR, CDR2 SFDVKD.

The V and J genes are TRBV15 and TRBJ2-5; TRBD1 matches 11 bases. Unmatched junction bases numbered 8, after V lost 3 bases and J lost 2 bases. The CDR3 extends over 17 amino acids. Germline loops: CDR1 LNHNV, CDR2 YYDKDF (reference sequence). The CDR3 DNA is TGTGCCACCAGCAGGCGGGACAGGGGGTTTTCGCAAGAGACCCAGTACTTC. Its translation is CATSRRDRGFSQETQYF.

The sample holds a few counts of this clonotype. This rearrangement joins TRBV6-5 to TRBJ1-1; a possible D gene is TRBD1 (5 bases). In germline, CDR1 is MNHEY, CDR2 SVGAGI. CDR3 length: 16 residues. Trimming took 4 bases from V and 0 from J, leaving 15 bases between them. CDR3 loop: CASSSHSGTVNTEAFF. The DNA of the CDR3 is TGTGCCAGCAGTTCCCACAGCGGGACGGTGAACACTGAAGCTTTCTTT.

This clonotype was detected only a few times. This rearrangement joins TRBV5-5 to TRBJ1-1; D is possibly TRBD1 (5 bases). With 1 base removed from V and 1 base from J, the gap between germline ends came to 17 bases. This CDR3 is built from 17 residues. The germline V gene encodes CDR1 SGHKS and CDR2 YYEKEE (reference sequence). As DNA, the CDR3 is TGTGCCAGCAGCTTGTTATCGGTCGGGCAGGGGAACACTGAAGCTTTCTTT. This sequence encodes CASSLLSVGQGNTEAFF.

This clonotype was recorded many times. This sequence joins TRBV20-1 and TRBJ1-1, with D perhaps TRBD1 (5 bases). The CDR3 covers 13 residues. Trimming took off 5 bases at V and 5 bases at J, with 15 bases between the two ends. Germline V gene sequence: CDR1 DFQATT, CDR2 SNEGSKA (reference sequence). CDR3 sequence reads: CSAPLRGGTEAFF. CDR3 sequence (DNA): TGCAGTGCTCCCTTACGGGGGGGGACTGAAGCTTTCTTT.

This clonotype came up a few times. The chain carries TRBV24-1 and TRBJ2-1, with a weak D call TRBD2 (5 bases). V lost 5 bases, J lost 2 bases, and 12 bases lay in between. CDR1 is KGHDR and CDR2 is SFDVKD in the germline V gene. The CDR3 loop spans 15 amino acids. The CDR3 DNA follows: TGTGCCACCAGTGGTCGGGGTAGGGCCTACAATGAGCAGTTCTTC. Amino acids: CATSGRGRAYNEQFF.

The chain links TRBV9 to TRBJ2-2; D not resolved. V was trimmed by 0 bases and J by 0 bases, leaving 9 bases between them. This CDR3 is 16 amino acids long. Per the germline V gene, CDR1 is SGDLS and CDR2 is YYNGEE. The DNA for the CDR3 is TGTGCCAGCAGCGTAGGTCAGTCCGCGAACACCGGGGAGCTGTTTTTT. Translated, it gives CASSVGQSANTGELFF.

This clonotype has a handful of counts. J is TRBJ2-2 and V is TRBV7-9; TRBD2 agrees at 13 bases. The trim removed 5 bases at V and 3 bases at J, leaving 6 bases unmatched. Germline assignment: CDR1 SEHNR and CDR2 FQNEAQ (reference sequence). This CDR3 is built from 17 residues. This CDR3 reads CASSRTSGSSYTGELFF. Here the CDR3 DNA reads TGTGCCAGCAGCCGGACTAGCGGGAGCTCGTACACCGGGGAGCTGTTTTTT. Together with reference TRBV7-9 and TRBJ2-2, the CDR3 gives the full variable domain: DTGVSQNPRHKITKRGQNVTFRCDPISEHNRLYWYRQTLGQGPEFLTYFQNEAQLEKSRLLSDRFSAERPKGSFSTLEIQRTEQGDSAMYLCASSRTSGSSYTGELFFGEGSRLTVL.

This clonotype turned up a few times. This chain joins TRBV5-1 and TRBJ2-2, with D perhaps TRBD1 (6 bases). The CDR3 contains 15 residues. CDR1 and CDR2 (germline): SGHRS, YFSETQ. Trimming left V 0 bases short and J 4 bases short, with 10 bases between. The CDR3 nucleotides read TGCGCCAGCAGCTTGGTGGGGGCCGGCACCGGGGAGCTGTTTTTT. It codes for CASSLVGAGTGELFF.